Given below is one TCR beta chain in context. Its specificity is not known. Primers for the PCR totalled 60 Vbeta and 13 Jbeta. Only in-frame clones appear in the TCRdb table, and some are missing; sequencing was by immunoSEQ multiplex PCR. The sample consists of some 220,000 clones, 80% to 90% of them appearing once. This record belongs to a study of cytomegalovirus exposure and HLA in healthy donors. For the study at large: Earlier sequencing of some 190 million T cells yielded around 100 million unique TCR beta sequences.

General study points: By a later analysis, the bulk of CMV-associated TCR beta chains appeared HLA-restricted.

The receptor was derived from a girl aged 2 to 9 in good health and CMV-seronegative. Specimen: PBMCs.

For the CDR3, the DNA is TGTGCCAGCAGCCTCACCCTCGGGGGGCGAACTGAAGCTTTCTTT. Residues: CASSLTLGGRTEAFF. The chain has TRBV7-2 and TRBJ1-1; a weak D match, TRBD1 (6 bases). The CDR3 has 15 residues. Germline V gene lookup returns CDR1 SGHTA and CDR2 FQGNSA. Trimming pared 5 bases from V and 5 bases from J, leaving 18 bases between. The full variable domain, with the rest looked up from reference TRBV7-2 and TRBJ1-1, is GAGVSQSPSNKVTEKGKDVELRCDPISGHTALYWYRQSLGQGLEFLIYFQGNSAPDKSGLPSDRFSAERTGGSVSTLTIQRTQQEDSAVYLCASSLTLGGRTEAFFGQGTRLTVV.